Given below is one T cell receptor beta chain in context. Its antigen is not known. Template switching with 5'RACE generated the TCR cDNA and added a universal primer site and UMIs. Each CDR3 protein gets one entry after TCRdb re-called the 5' RACE reads with MiXCR. The repertoire includes 120,000 or so distinct CDR3 sequences, nearly 15% of them detected once, and 43% sits in the top ten. The data belong to a study of T cells after yellow fever vaccination. Study-level information: SMART-Seq v4 Ultra Low Input served to prepare low-cell-number fractions.

Study results and limitations: A limited proportion of clonotypes was detected within both the CD4 and CD8 compartments. Booster samples showed a return of most primary-vaccination clones (about 96% CD4, 85% to 90% CD8).

This CDR3 is 12 amino acids long. Trimming cost V 6 bases and J 7 bases, with 12 bases left between them. The gene calls are TRBV12-3 or TRBV12-4 and TRBJ1-1; D ambiguous. This TCR derives from a man younger than 35 who received the YFV17D yellow fever vaccine. Sequenced material: CD8+ T cells sorted from PBMCs, taken 5 days after the yellow fever booster vaccination. The CDR3 nucleotides read TGTGCCAGCAGACCCGACCAAGTTGAAGCTTTCTTT. Protein: CASRPDQVEAFF.